Below are 19 T cell receptor beta chains sequenced from a single sample in a study of early T cells in non-severe SARS-CoV-2 infection. TCRdb reanalysed the 5' RACE reads using MiXCR and keeps one entry per CDR3 protein. The table records roughly 92,000 distinct CDR3 sequences, about an eighth of them present only once. The specimen was whole blood, collected at baseline. The receptors shown here come from an adult who was a healthcare worker with PCR-confirmed SARS-CoV-2 infection or an uninfected control (not recorded which).

Ten or more counts support this clonotype. The chain is built from TRBV4-1 and TRBJ2-4; D is uncertain. This CDR3 is 14 amino acids long. Trimming stripped 1 base from V and 6 bases from J, with 10 bases between. The germline V gene has CDR1 MGHRA and CDR2 YSYEKL. The CDR3 DNA follows: TGCGCCAGCAGCCAAGGTGAGGCCTCAAACATTCAGTACTTC. It translates to CASSQGEASNIQYF.

This rearrangement joins TRBV10-3 to TRBJ1-5; 8 bases are a match to TRBD1. Unmatched junction bases numbered 2, after V lost 9 bases and J lost 4 bases. There are 12 residues in the CDR3. CDR1 is ENHRY, CDR2 SYGVKD, per germline. The CDR3 sequence: CAIGQGNQPQHF. Written as DNA, the CDR3 is TGTGCCATAGGACAGGGAAATCAGCCCCAGCATTTT.

This clonotype appeared many times. This chain joins TRBV20-1 and TRBJ1-4, with 7 bases fitting TRBD1. The CDR3 has 15 residues. V was clipped by 3 bases and J by 4 bases; unmatched bases: 8. Germline CDR1 DFQATT, CDR2 SNEGSKA (reference sequence). The CDR3 loop is CSARSPGQSNEKLFF. The DNA for the CDR3 is TGCAGTGCTAGGTCACCGGGACAGAGTAATGAAAAACTGTTTTTT.

This clonotype was found many times. The chain has TRBV5-6 and TRBJ2-5; maybe TRBD2 (6 bases). CDR3 length: 13 amino acids. Germline assignment: CDR1 SGHDT and CDR2 YYEEEE. V was shortened by 10 bases and J by 5 bases, with 18 bases between the two germline ends. Here the CDR3 DNA reads TGTGCCGCCCAAAGATTCGGGGGTGAGACCCAGTACTTC. Protein product: CAAQRFGGETQYF. Full variable domain (rest looked up from reference TRBV5-6 and TRBJ2-5): DAGVTQSPTHLIKTRGQQVTLRCSPKSGHDTVSWYQQALGQGPQFIFQYYEEEERQRGNFPDRFSGHQFPNYSSELNVNALLLGDSALYLCAAQRFGGETQYFGPGTRLLVL.

This clonotype was observed at least ten times. DNA of the CDR3: TGTGCCAGCAGTGGGACAGGGAGCACAGATACGCAGTATTTT. Translating it yields CASSGTGSTDTQYF. The rearrangement uses TRBV2 and TRBJ2-3; 8 nucleotides line up with TRBD1. The V and J ends lost 4 bases and 0 bases, in that order; junction bases with no gene match: 0. The CDR3 is 14 residues long. Germline CDR1 and CDR2: SNHLY and FYNNEI.

In this sample, this clonotype turned up many times. The rearrangement links TRBV11-3 to TRBJ1-1, with D maybe TRBD1 (6 bases). The germline gives CDR1 SGHNT, CDR2 YENEEA. The CDR3 extends over 14 amino acids. V shed 3 bases and J shed 6 bases, with 14 bases lying between them. The CDR3 coding sequence is TGTGCCAGCAGCTTGACCGGGACATATTCTGAAGCTTTCTTT. This encodes CASSLTGTYSEAFF.

This chain links TRBV28 with TRBJ2-7; 8 positions agree with TRBD1. Unmatched junction bases numbered 8, after V lost 6 bases and J lost 4 bases. Germline assignment: CDR1 MDHEN and CDR2 SYDVKM. CDR3 length: 14 residues. CDR3 DNA sequence: TGTGCCAGCAGCTCTAATGGACAGGGTTACGAGCAGTACTTC. This encodes CASSSNGQGYEQYF.

In its sample, this clonotype was seen many times. The rearrangement uses TRBV30 and TRBJ2-1; the match to TRBD2 covers 14 bases. This CDR3 region has 17 residues. The junction had 9 bases not matched to a gene; V was cut back by 2 bases and J by 6 bases. Germline lookup yields CDR1 GTSNPN and CDR2 SVGIG (reference sequence). CDR3 in DNA: TGTGCCTGGAGTTTAACCAGGACTAGCGGGAGGAGCAATGAGCAGTTCTTC. Translating it yields CAWSLTRTSGRSNEQFF.

In its sample, this clonotype was seen many times. The chain links TRBV20-1 to TRBJ2-7; no firm D call. V shed 1 base and J shed 0 bases, with 13 bases lying between them. CDR1 is DFQATT, CDR2 SNEGSKA, per germline (reference sequence). CDR3 size: 15 residues. The CDR3: CSARVYPHSSYEQYF. CDR3 bases: TGCAGTGCTAGAGTGTACCCCCATAGCTCCTACGAGCAGTACTTC.

This clonotype was observed a handful of times. The rearrangement links TRBV14 to TRBJ2-1, with D possibly TRBD2 on 6 matching bases. V lost 0 bases, J lost 0 bases, and 15 bases lay in between. The germline CDR1 and CDR2 sequences are SGHDN and FVKESK. There are 18 residues in the CDR3. The CDR3 here is CASSQDGGIPASYNEQFF. Here the CDR3 DNA reads TGTGCCAGCAGCCAAGATGGAGGGATCCCCGCCTCCTACAATGAGCAGTTCTTC.

This clonotype was found a few times. The chain combines TRBV9 with TRBJ2-5, with 8 bases fitting TRBD2. Looked up from germline, CDR1 is SGDLS and CDR2 is YYNGEE. This CDR3 has 16 amino acids. V shed 0 bases, J shed 4 bases, and the junction held 8 bases outside the gene matches. The CDR3 loop is CASSVASGSLSETQYF. CDR3 DNA: TGTGCCAGCAGCGTAGCAAGCGGGAGCCTTTCAGAGACCCAGTACTTC.

The J gene is TRBJ2-7, the V gene TRBV16; D not certain. V lost 0 bases and J 2 bases, leaving 14 bases between the germline ends. Germline CDR1 KGHSY, CDR2 FQNENV. This CDR3 contains 16 residues. The CDR3 spells CASSQSGSLDAYEQYF. DNA for the CDR3: TGTGCCAGCAGCCAATCGGGCAGCCTTGACGCCTACGAGCAGTACTTC.

This clonotype was picked up many times. The chain recombines TRBV11-1 with TRBJ2-7, with D maybe TRBD1 (6 bases). The CDR3 runs to 14 residues. V shed 3 bases and J shed 7 bases, with 16 bases lying between them. The germline V gene encodes CDR1 SGHAT and CDR2 FQDESV (reference sequence). CDR3 amino acids: CASSFQGPPLEQYF. In DNA form, the CDR3 reads TGTGCCAGCAGCTTCCAGGGGCCACCCCTAGAGCAGTACTTC.

In its sample, this clonotype was seen many times. The CDR3: CSANKVDSNQPQHF. CDR3 DNA sequence: TGCAGTGCTAATAAGGTGGATAGCAATCAGCCCCAGCATTTT. The rearrangement uses TRBV20-1 and TRBJ1-5; no definite D call. With 4 bases removed from V and 0 bases from J, the gap between germline ends came to 10 bases. The CDR3 sequence is 14 residues long. The V gene's germline CDR1 is DFQATT and CDR2 SNEGSKA (reference sequence).

V usage is TRBV5-5 and J usage is TRBJ2-1; D possibly corresponds to TRBD1 (6 bases). V lost 0 bases, J lost 7 bases, and 14 bases lay in between. CDR1 and CDR2 from the germline V gene are SGHKS and YYEKEE (reference sequence). The CDR3 is 15 residues long. CDR3 sequence: CASSLAGTQGNEQFF. The CDR3 coding sequence is TGTGCCAGCAGCTTGGCCGGGACCCAGGGGAATGAGCAGTTCTTC.

The chain has TRBV12-5 and TRBJ2-3; D is possibly TRBD1 or TRBD2 (5 bases each). Germline values: CDR1 LGHNT, CDR2 FRNRAP. V lost 1 base and J 0 bases, leaving 11 bases between the germline ends. The CDR3 runs 16 residues. This chain's CDR3 is CASGLGGIRSTDTQYF. DNA for the CDR3: TGTGCTAGTGGTTTGGGGGGGATACGGAGCACAGATACGCAGTATTTT.

This clonotype was counted a few times. The rearrangement uses TRBV12-3 or TRBV12-4 and TRBJ2-1; D remains unclear. This CDR3 comprises 14 residues. Deletions cut 5 bases from V and 6 bases from J, with 14 bases between. This CDR3 is CASSPPPRSNEQFF. CDR3 nucleotides: TGTGCCAGCAGTCCCCCCCCGCGGAGCAATGAGCAGTTCTTC.

A few counts support this clonotype. V and J are TRBV12-3 or TRBV12-4 and TRBJ1-6, with no clear D. V lost 1 base, J lost 10 bases, and 11 bases lay in between. This CDR3 has 14 residues. CDR3 region: CASSLGFKPSPLHF. DNA for the CDR3: TGTGCCAGCAGTTTAGGGTTCAAGCCCTCACCCCTCCACTTT.

This clonotype was counted many times. The chain uses TRBV20-1 and TRBJ2-7; no definite D call. This CDR3 comprises 15 residues. V gave up 3 bases and J gave up 0 bases, with 15 bases separating them. Looked up from germline, CDR1 is DFQATT and CDR2 is SNEGSKA (reference sequence). The CDR3 DNA reads as TGCAGTGCTAGTGCCCCGACGGGCCACTCCTACGAGCAGTACTTC. Translating it yields CSASAPTGHSYEQYF.